The source of this T cell receptor beta chain is a study of shared clonotypes between healthy human individuals. The donors were all Caucasian adults (living in Nashville, Tennessee). In the study's own analysis: Sequence data from immunoSEQ were junction-only and lacked quality scores; consequently, filtering differed. TCRdb's copy holds only in-frame clones and misses some; the assay was immunoSEQ multiplex PCR. The V and J calls and clone size were taken over from that table, and D and trimming were inferred from the DNA. This table holds some 480,000 clones, about 80% found once. The ends lost 6 bases at V and 5 bases at J; junction bases unmatched: 10. The CDR3 covers 15 residues. Germline V gene sequence: CDR1 MDHEN, CDR2 SYDVKM.

This receptor was taken from a woman aged 40 to 55 in good health. Some clones in this sample may be carry-over from other donors' samples. The sample taken for sequencing was PBMCs. The J gene is TRBJ2-5, the V gene TRBV28; 9 nucleotides line up with TRBD2. The DNA for the CDR3 is TGTGCCAGCAGCAACCTTAGCGGGAGAGGGGAGACCCAGTACTTC. Protein product: CASSNLSGRGETQYF.